This T cell receptor beta chain emerged from a study of CD8 T cells in Susac syndrome. Germline CDR1 and CDR2: KGHSH and LQKENI. J gave up 0 bases and V 3 bases, and 3 bases lay outside the gene matches. The CDR3 contains 15 residues. RNA totalling about 0.5 to 1 ug underwent reverse transcription with random hexamers. TCRdb reprocessed the immunoSEQ multiplex PCR reads with MiXCR, giving one entry per CDR3 protein. The sample includes about 180,000 distinct CDR3 sequences, approximately 95% of them seen just once. This TCR came from a human donor with multiple sclerosis. Specimen: CD4+ T cells from PBMCs. The chain has TRBV18 and TRBJ2-7; TRBD1 agrees at 9 bases. This CDR3 reads CASSPGTGSSYEQYF. In DNA, the CDR3 is TGTGCCAGCTCACCGGGGACAGGGAGCTCCTACGAGCAGTACTTC.